This T cell receptor (beta chain) was recovered during a study of cytomegalovirus exposure and HLA in healthy donors. A multiplex PCR was run with 60 Vbeta primers and 13 Jbeta primers. Sequenced by immunoSEQ multiplex PCR; TCRdb stores in-frame clones only, minus some. This table has tens of thousands of clones, 80% to 90% appearing once. CDR3 length: 15 residues. The germline CDR1 and CDR2 sequences are SGDLS and YYNGEE. V lost 0 bases to trimming and J lost 4 bases, with 10 bases between them. The J gene is TRBJ2-2, the V gene TRBV9; possibly TRBD1 for D (6 bases). This sequence was found in a woman in her late teens or twenties in good health and CMV-seropositive. The sample consisted of PBMCs. CDR3: CASSVVAGATGELFF. In nucleotides, the CDR3 is TGTGCCAGCAGCGTAGTAGCAGGGGCCACCGGGGAGCTGTTTTTT. Complete variable domain (other parts from reference TRBV9 and TRBJ2-2): DSGVTQTPKHLITATGQRVTLRCSPRSGDLSVYWYQQSLDQGLQFLIQYYNGEERAKGNILERFSAQQFPDLHSELNLSSLELGDSALYFCASSVVAGATGELFFGEGSRLTVL.